This paragraph covers one T cell receptor (beta chain) sequence. The same CDR3 also results from other DNA sequences found in this sample. Original handling: Amplifying reference gene primers gave estimates of nucleated cell counts. Sequenced by immunoSEQ multiplex PCR; TCRdb stores in-frame clones only, minus some. The DNA gave D and trimming, while V, J and clone size come from that table. The sample has 97,000 or so clones; almost 85% are singletons. These data originate in a study of blood T cell repertoires in COVID-19. This clonotype originated in a man aged 65 to 85 with acute or convalescent COVID-19. Sequenced material: peripheral blood.

The DNA of the CDR3 is TGTGCCAGCAGGATAACAGGGAACACTGAAGCTTTCTTT. Translated: CASRITGNTEAFF. The chain couples TRBV28 to TRBJ1-1; tentatively, D is TRBD1 (5 bases). V was trimmed by 6 bases and J by 1 base, leaving 9 bases between them. Germline CDR1 reads MDHEN; CDR2 reads SYDVKM. This CDR3 region has 13 residues.